Presented here are 4 T cell receptor beta chains from one specimen sequenced in a study of shared T cell receptors in the human thymus (dated by TCRdb to the early 2020s). The library came from the immunoSEQ multiplex PCR assay. The table comes from immuneACCESS by way of TCRdb, which keeps in-frame sequences with V and J called. Part of the clones is missing from these tables; in studies checked, under half for an unresolved V gene and the rest for unknown reasons. The sample yields 63,000 or so clones; 90% to 95% were counted once. 0.03% to 0.04% of the sample is taken by the ten largest. Specimen: thymocytes. The receptors here all came from a human donor.

The chain recombines TRBV4-2 with TRBJ1-1, with no clear D. CDR3 length: 16 amino acids. The V and J ends lost 0 bases and 4 bases respectively, with 15 bases between them. Germline CDR1 and CDR2: LGHNA and YNFKEQ. This CDR3 reads CASSQDSSNHPTEAFF. The CDR3 DNA reads as TGTGCCAGCAGCCAAGATTCGTCGAATCACCCCACTGAAGCTTTCTTT.

V gene TRBV28 combines with J gene TRBJ2-1; TRBD1 matches 9 bases. Germline CDR1 MDHEN, CDR2 SYDVKM. The V segment lost 5 bases and the J segment 0 bases; nucleotides outside the gene matches: 11. CDR3 length: 18 residues. The CDR3 loop is CASSTGTGLENSYNEQFF. CDR3 nucleotide sequence: TGTGCCAGCAGTACCGGGACAGGGTTGGAGAACTCCTACAATGAGCAGTTCTTC.

The chain carries TRBV30 and TRBJ1-2; perhaps TRBD1 as D (6 bases). V was pared by 5 bases and J by 0 bases, with 25 bases between. The CDR3 contains 18 residues. CDR1 and CDR2 (germline): GTSNPN, SVGIG (reference sequence). The CDR3 DNA reads as TGTGCCTGGGAGAGGACCCAACAGGGTGTCACTCCTAACTATGGCTACACCTTC. It encodes CAWERTQQGVTPNYGYTF.

The rearrangement joins TRBV9 to TRBJ2-7; TRBD2 aligns across 8 bases. Germline CDR1 is SGDLS and CDR2 is YYNGEE. With 0 bases clipped from V and 6 bases from J, the junction kept 2 bases outside the gene matches. The CDR3 runs to 13 residues. The CDR3 region is CASSVAGGSEQYF. The CDR3 DNA reads as TGTGCCAGCAGCGTAGCGGGGGGGAGCGAGCAGTACTTC.